These 4 T cell receptor beta chains share one sample of origin, sequenced in a study of shared clonotypes between healthy human individuals (dated by TCRdb to about 2020). Library creation used the immunoSEQ multiplex PCR assay. In TCRdb, the immuneACCESS table is reduced to in-frame sequences with V and J assigned. These tables do not hold every clone; where another copy was compared, an unresolved V gene accounts for under half, and the others remain unexplained. The sample includes fewer than 1.8 million clones, with 98% to 99% observed a single time. The top ten clones comprise around 0.38% of the sample. The material sequenced was naive CD4+ T cells sorted from blood. The label giving this sample's cell subset or site can be read as: CD45RA+ positively selected. These receptors came from a man aged 30 to 39 in good health.

This clone came up once. The gene calls are TRBV5-1 and TRBJ2-5, with 11 positions matching TRBD1. Losses at the gene ends were 5 bases for V and 6 bases for J; bases not matched to a gene: 6. The CDR3 spans 14 residues. Germline V gene data show CDR1 as SGHRS and CDR2 as YFSETQ. CDR3 nucleotides: TGCGCCAGCAGTCCTGGGACAGGGGGGAAGACCCAGTACTTC. It translates to CASSPGTGGKTQYF.

V and J are TRBV11-3 and TRBJ1-2; 9 positions match TRBD1. Trimming at V came to 5 bases and at J to 6 bases, leaving 4 bases not matched to a gene. There are 13 residues in the CDR3. Per germline, CDR1 SGHNT and CDR2 YENEEA. The CDR3 region has the DNA TGTGCCAGCAGCCGAGGACAGGGGCATGGCTACACCTTC. It is translated as CASSRGQGHGYTF.

This clone was observed once. The sample has other DNA sequences that encode this CDR3 too. V is TRBV10-3 and J is TRBJ2-3; D gene unclear. The CDR3 is 12 residues long. In germline, CDR1 is ENHRY, CDR2 SYGVKD. V was shortened by 0 bases and J by 6 bases, with 4 bases between the two germline ends. DNA of the CDR3: TGTGCCATCAGTGAGTCCAGGGATACGCAGTATTTT. It specifies CAISESRDTQYF.

The genes are TRBV11-2 and TRBJ2-1; D uncertain. Per the germline V gene, CDR1 is SGHAT and CDR2 is FQNNGV. V dropped 2 bases and J dropped 10 bases, with 9 bases sitting between them. This CDR3 is built from 12 residues. For the CDR3, the DNA is TGTGCCAGCAGCTTATTTAGAAGAGAGCAGTTCTTC. Translation: CASSLFRREQFF.